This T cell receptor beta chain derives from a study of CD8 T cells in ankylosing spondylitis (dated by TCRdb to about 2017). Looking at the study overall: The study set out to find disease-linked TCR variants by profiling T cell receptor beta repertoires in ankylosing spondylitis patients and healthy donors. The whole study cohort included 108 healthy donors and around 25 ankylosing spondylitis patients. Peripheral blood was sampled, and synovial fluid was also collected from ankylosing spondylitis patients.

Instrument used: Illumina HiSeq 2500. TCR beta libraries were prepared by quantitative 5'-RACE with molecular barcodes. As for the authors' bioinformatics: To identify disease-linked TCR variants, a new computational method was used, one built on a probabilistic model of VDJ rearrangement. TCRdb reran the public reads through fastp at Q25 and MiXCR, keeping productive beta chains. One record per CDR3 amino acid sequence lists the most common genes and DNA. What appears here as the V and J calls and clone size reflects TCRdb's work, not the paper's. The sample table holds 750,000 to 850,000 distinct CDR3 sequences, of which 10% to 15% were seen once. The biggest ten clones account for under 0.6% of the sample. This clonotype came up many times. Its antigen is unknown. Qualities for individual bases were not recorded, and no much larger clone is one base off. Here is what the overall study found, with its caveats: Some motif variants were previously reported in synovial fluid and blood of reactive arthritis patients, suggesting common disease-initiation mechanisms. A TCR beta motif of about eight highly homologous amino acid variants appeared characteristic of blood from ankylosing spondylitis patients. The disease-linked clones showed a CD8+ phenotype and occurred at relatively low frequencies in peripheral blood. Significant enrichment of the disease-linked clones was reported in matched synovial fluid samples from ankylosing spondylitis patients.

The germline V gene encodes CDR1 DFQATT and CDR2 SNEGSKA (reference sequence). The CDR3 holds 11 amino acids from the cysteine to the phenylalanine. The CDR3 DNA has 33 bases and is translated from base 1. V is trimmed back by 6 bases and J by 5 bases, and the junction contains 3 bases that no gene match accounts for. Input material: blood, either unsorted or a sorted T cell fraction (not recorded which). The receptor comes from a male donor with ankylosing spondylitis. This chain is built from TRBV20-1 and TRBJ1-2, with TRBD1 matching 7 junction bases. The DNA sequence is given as TGCAGTGCGGCGGGACAGTATGGCTACACCTTC. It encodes CSAAGQYGYTF.